This T cell receptor beta chain was captured by sequencing in a study of T cell responses to AZD1222 COVID-19 vaccine. Assay used: immunoSEQ multiplex PCR; TCRdb lists only in-frame clones, some missing. The table lists under 300,000 clones, just over 90% of them singletons. The CDR3 is 16 amino acids. Germline V gives CDR1 LGHNA, CDR2 YNFKEQ. With 1 base removed from V and 6 bases from J, the gap between germline ends came to 19 bases. Sample: peripheral blood, taken on day 0 of AZD1222 vaccination. This TCR was sampled from an adult in good health. The rearrangement uses TRBV4-2 and TRBJ2-7; D uncertain. CDR3 in amino acids: CASSQGAGVGAREQYF. CDR3 bases: TGTGCCAGCAGCCAAGGTGCCGGCGTAGGTGCCCGCGAGCAGTACTTC.